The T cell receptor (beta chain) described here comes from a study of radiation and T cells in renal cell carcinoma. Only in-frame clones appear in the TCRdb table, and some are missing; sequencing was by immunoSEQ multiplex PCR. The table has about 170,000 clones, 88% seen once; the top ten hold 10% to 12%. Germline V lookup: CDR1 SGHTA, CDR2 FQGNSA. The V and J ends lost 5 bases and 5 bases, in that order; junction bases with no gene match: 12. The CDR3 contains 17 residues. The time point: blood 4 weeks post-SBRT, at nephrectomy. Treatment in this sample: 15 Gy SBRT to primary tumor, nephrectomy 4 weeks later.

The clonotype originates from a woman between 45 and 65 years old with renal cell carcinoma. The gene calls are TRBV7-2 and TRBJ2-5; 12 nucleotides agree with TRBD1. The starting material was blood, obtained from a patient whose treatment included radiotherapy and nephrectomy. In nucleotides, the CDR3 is TGTGCCAGCAGCCCGGGACAGGGGGCGAATCTCCGGGAGACCCAGTACTTC. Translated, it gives CASSPGQGANLRETQYF.